These T cell receptor beta chains were read from a single sample in a study of response to subunit inactivated influenza vaccine. Using its own MiXCR run on the RT-PCR reads, TCRdb lists one record per CDR3 protein. The sample includes approximately 480,000 distinct CDR3 sequences, 9.5% to 13% of them seen just once. Here the sequenced sample was PBMCs from blood, taken roughly 47 days after vaccination. The receptor set was obtained from a man aged 45 to 65 who received an inactivated influenza vaccine. The CDR3 runs from the conserved cysteine through the conserved F or W. D genes are given only for firm matches. Size values are once, few and many counts, or a class for expanded clones, and some rows have none.

D: -
size: few
J: TRBJ2-4
V: TRBV7-8
DNA: TGTGCCAGCAGCTTAGACTGGGCACCCGGCGAAAACATTCAGTACTTC
CDR3: CASSLDWAPGENIQYF

D: -
size: many
J: TRBJ1-1
V: TRBV20-1
DNA: TGCAGTGCTATGGCCCCAGCGACCTATGTGAACACTGAAGCTTTCTTT
CDR3: CSAMAPATYVNTEAFF

D: TRBD1
size: -
J: TRBJ2-7
V: TRBV5-1
DNA: TGCGTCAGCAGCCCGAGACAGGGTACCGCTTACGAGCAGTACTTC
CDR3: CVSSPRQGTAYEQYF

D: TRBD2
size: few
J: TRBJ2-1
V: TRBV20-1
DNA: TGCAGTGCTAGGCTGCGATTAGCGGGGCCGCCGTATGGGCAGTTCTTC
CDR3: CSARLRLAGPPYGQFF

D: -
size: -
J: TRBJ2-3
V: TRBV27
DNA: TGTGCCAGCAGTCCGGGCGCAGGGAGACAGACCCAGGGCACGCAGTATTTT
CDR3: CASSPGAGRQTQGTQYF

D: TRBD2
size: few
J: TRBJ2-1
V: TRBV3-1
DNA: TGTGCCAGCAGCCGCCGCAGCGGGAGCGCGACGAATGAGCAGTTCTTC
CDR3: CASSRRSGSATNEQFF

D: -
size: many
J: TRBJ2-7
V: TRBV12-3/TRBV12-4
DNA: TGTGCCAGCAGTCCCGAGGGGGGGTTTACCTACGAGCAGTACTTC
CDR3: CASSPEGGFTYEQYF

D: -
size: many
J: TRBJ1-5
V: TRBV2
DNA: TGTGCCAGCAGTGGGAAAGGAAATCAGCCCCAGCATTTT
CDR3: CASSGKGNQPQHF

D: -
size: few
J: TRBJ2-7
V: TRBV20-1
DNA: TGCAGTGCTGTAAGGCGGGTTGACGAGCAGTACTTC
CDR3: CSAVRRVDEQYF

D: -
size: -
J: TRBJ2-1
V: TRBV20-1
DNA: TGCAGTGCGAGAGGGGCGCGTCTGCGGGGAAGTTACAATGAGCAGTTCTTC
CDR3: CSARGARLRGSYNEQFF

D: -
size: -
J: TRBJ2-1
V: TRBV28
DNA: TGTGCCAGCAGTTTCATCTCCGGGCGGGATGGGAACAATGAGCAGTTCTTC
CDR3: CASSFISGRDGNNEQFF

D: -
size: many
J: TRBJ2-2
V: TRBV12-3/TRBV12-4
DNA: TGTGCCATCATGGAAGTGCGCGTAATCACCGGGGAGCTGTTTTTT
CDR3: CAIMEVRVITGELFF

D: TRBD2
size: many
J: TRBJ2-1
V: TRBV7-3
DNA: TGCGCCAGCAGCTCCGGGGGGAGATCGTACAATGAGCAGTTCTTC
CDR3: CASSSGGRSYNEQFF

D: TRBD2
size: few
J: TRBJ2-4
V: TRBV7-2
DNA: TGTGCCAGCAGCCCTAGCGGGCCGGTGGCAGGCATTCAGTACTTC
CDR3: CASSPSGPVAGIQYF

D: -
size: few
J: TRBJ1-1
V: TRBV4-2
DNA: TGTGCCAGCAGCCAAGATCCAGGAAGTGGCACTGAAGCTTTCTTT
CDR3: CASSQDPGSGTEAFF

D: TRBD2
size: few
J: TRBJ2-5
V: TRBV28
DNA: TGTGCCAGCACCTCACTAGCGGGGCTCCAAGAGACCCAGTACTTC
CDR3: CASTSLAGLQETQYF

D: -
size: few
J: TRBJ2-5
V: TRBV9
DNA: TGTGCCAGCAGCGGGCGTGGGGGCTGGGAGACCCAGTACTTC
CDR3: CASSGRGGWETQYF

D: -
size: many
J: TRBJ2-1
V: TRBV12-3/TRBV12-4
DNA: TGTGCCAGCAGCTGGGGGAGTGAGCAGTTCTTC
CDR3: CASSWGSEQFF

D: -
size: many
J: TRBJ2-6
V: TRBV12-3/TRBV12-4
DNA: TGTGCCAGCGTTCTGGGGACTGGGGCCAACGTCCTGACTTTC
CDR3: CASVLGTGANVLTF

D: -
size: few
J: TRBJ1-1
V: TRBV7-9
DNA: TGTGCCAGCAGCCTAAACAGGGCCGCTTTCTTT
CDR3: CASSLNRAAFF

D: -
size: few
J: TRBJ2-1
V: TRBV20-1
DNA: TGCAGTGCTAGAGAGGGGGCGCCCTACAATGAGCAGTTCTTC
CDR3: CSAREGAPYNEQFF

D: TRBD1
size: many
J: TRBJ2-7
V: TRBV27
DNA: TGTGCCAGCAGTTCAGGGACAGGAGGTTGGTACGAGCAGTACTTC
CDR3: CASSSGTGGWYEQYF

D: -
size: -
J: TRBJ2-3
V: TRBV7-9
DNA: TGTGCCAGCAGCTCCATCAAAAGCACAGATACGCAGTATTTT
CDR3: CASSSIKSTDTQYF

D: -
size: few
J: TRBJ1-6
V: TRBV20-1
DNA: TGCAGTGCTAGTCTGGGGTATTCACCCCTCCACTTT
CDR3: CSASLGYSPLHF

D: -
size: many
J: TRBJ2-5
V: TRBV12-3/TRBV12-4
DNA: TGTGCCAGCGGGGGGCGGACCCAGTACTTC
CDR3: CASGGRTQYF

D: -
size: -
J: TRBJ2-3
V: TRBV6-1
DNA: TGTGCCAGCAGCCCTCAATGGGGGGAGTCTACGCAGTATTTT
CDR3: CASSPQWGESTQYF

D: -
size: few
J: TRBJ2-3
V: TRBV3-1
DNA: TGTGCCAGCAGCCAAGATAGGGCCACGCAGTATTTT
CDR3: CASSQDRATQYF

D: -
size: -
J: TRBJ2-6
V: TRBV20-1
DNA: TGCTGTGCTAGAGATCTGCGGTCCAGCTCTGGGGCCAACGTCCTGACTTTC
CDR3: CCARDLRSSSGANVLTF

D: TRBD2
size: few
J: TRBJ2-6
V: TRBV7-4
DNA: TGTGCCAGCAGCTTAGTTTCGCCAGCCTTCGAGCGGGATTTATTTTCGTGGGGGGCCAACGTCCTGACTTTC
CDR3: CASSLVSPAFERDLFSWGANVLTF

D: -
size: -
J: TRBJ1-5
V: TRBV7-8
DNA: TGTGCCAGCAGCTTAGGGTCGGGACGGATATACAATCAGCCCCAGCATTTT
CDR3: CASSLGSGRIYNQPQHF

D: TRBD2
size: -
J: TRBJ2-2
V: TRBV4-3
DNA: TGCGCCAGCAGCGAAGGGGCCGTGGTAGCGGGATACACCGGGGAGCTGTTTTTT
CDR3: CASSEGAVVAGYTGELFF

D: TRBD2
size: -
J: TRBJ2-3
V: TRBV4-2
DNA: TGTGCCAGCAGCCAAGACCCTTATGGGCTAGCGGGGGGCAACACAGATACGCAGTATTTT
CDR3: CASSQDPYGLAGGNTDTQYF

D: -
size: few
J: TRBJ1-1
V: TRBV25-1
DNA: TGTGCCAGCAGTGAGGGGATAGGGACACCGGCCTTT
CDR3: CASSEGIGTPAF

D: -
size: few
J: TRBJ1-1
V: TRBV5-1
DNA: TGCGCCAGCAGCTTGGGAGACAGCACCTACACTGAAGCTTTCTTT
CDR3: CASSLGDSTYTEAFF

D: -
size: many
J: TRBJ1-1
V: TRBV5-1
DNA: TGCGCCAGCAGGGACAGCTGGGCAATGAACACTGAAGCTTTCTTT
CDR3: CASRDSWAMNTEAFF

D: TRBD1
size: -
J: TRBJ1-3
V: TRBV12-3/TRBV12-4
DNA: TGTGCCAGCAGTGCCGGACAGGGGGCTACTGGAAACACCATAAATTTT
CDR3: CASSAGQGATGNTINF

D: TRBD1
size: -
J: TRBJ1-2
V: TRBV29-1
DNA: TGCAGCGTTGAAAGGGACAGGGGAATAGACTATGGCTACACCTTC
CDR3: CSVERDRGIDYGYTF

D: -
size: many
J: TRBJ1-1
V: TRBV5-5
DNA: TGTGCCAGCAGCGGGGGAGAAAACACTGAAGCTTTCTTT
CDR3: CASSGGENTEAFF

D: -
size: few
J: TRBJ2-5
V: TRBV28
DNA: TGTGCCAGCAGGTCTCAAGAGACCCAGTACTTC
CDR3: CASRSQETQYF

D: -
size: -
J: TRBJ2-1
V: TRBV10-3
DNA: TGTGCCATCAGTCGAACTGGAAACCAGAACAATGAGCAGTTCTTC
CDR3: CAISRTGNQNNEQFF

D: TRBD1
size: -
J: TRBJ2-6
V: TRBV5-6
DNA: TGTGCCAGCAGCCGTCCCGGGACAGGAATTCCCGTCTCTGGGGCCAACGTCCTGACTTTC
CDR3: CASSRPGTGIPVSGANVLTF

D: -
size: -
J: TRBJ2-2
V: TRBV27
DNA: TGTGCCAGCAGACTCTTGGGGGGTGTTGAGACCGGGGAGCTGTTTTTT
CDR3: CASRLLGGVETGELFF

D: TRBD1
size: few
J: TRBJ1-2
V: TRBV6-5
DNA: TGTGCCAGCAGTTACCTGGGACAGGCTTATGGCTACACCTTC
CDR3: CASSYLGQAYGYTF

D: -
size: -
J: TRBJ2-1
V: TRBV2
DNA: TGTGCCAGCACCCAATCGGGGGTCTACAATGAGCAGTTCTTC
CDR3: CASTQSGVYNEQFF

D: -
size: few
J: TRBJ2-3
V: TRBV3-1
DNA: TGTGCCAGCAGCCAAGGATGGGGCGGCACAGATACGCAGTATTTT
CDR3: CASSQGWGGTDTQYF

D: -
size: -
J: TRBJ1-1
V: TRBV4-2
DNA: TGTGCCAGCAGCCAACAAGGGGCTAGCGGATCCAACACTGAAGCTTTCTTT
CDR3: CASSQQGASGSNTEAFF

D: -
size: -
J: TRBJ2-7
V: TRBV7-2
DNA: TGTGCCAGCAGCCTACTCGGGGCGTCCTACGAGCAGTACTTC
CDR3: CASSLLGASYEQYF

D: -
size: -
J: TRBJ2-1
V: TRBV7-6
DNA: TGTGCCAGCAGCTTAGGGCCCGGAGGGGAGCTCTACAATGAGCAGTTCTTC
CDR3: CASSLGPGGELYNEQFF

D: TRBD2
size: many
J: TRBJ2-7
V: TRBV6-5
DNA: TGTGCCAGCAGTTACGAACTAGCGGATTACGAGCAGTACTTC
CDR3: CASSYELADYEQYF

D: TRBD1
size: -
J: TRBJ1-4
V: TRBV10-3
DNA: TGTGCCATCAGTGAGGCTCCGGGACAGGGGGTTTTAGGAGAAAAACTGTTTTTT
CDR3: CAISEAPGQGVLGEKLFF

D: -
size: -
J: TRBJ2-7
V: TRBV5-1
DNA: TGCGCCAGCAGCTTGGTCGGCCTCGGGAGCGAGCAGTACTTC
CDR3: CASSLVGLGSEQYF

D: -
size: few
J: TRBJ1-2
V: TRBV11-2
DNA: TGTGCCAGCAGCTTAGGTGATCACTATGGCTACACCTTC
CDR3: CASSLGDHYGYTF

D: TRBD2
size: many
J: TRBJ2-1
V: TRBV6-2/TRBV6-3
DNA: TGTGCCAGCAGTTACGGTCTAGCGGAGTTAAATGAGCAGTTCTTC
CDR3: CASSYGLAELNEQFF

D: -
size: -
J: TRBJ2-2
V: TRBV2
DNA: TGTGCCAGCAGTGAACGGTCTACGGAGAACACCGGGGAGCTGTTTTTT
CDR3: CASSERSTENTGELFF

D: -
size: many
J: TRBJ1-1
V: TRBV5-1
DNA: TGCGCCAGCAGCTTTGGGACGAACACTGAAGCTTTCTTT
CDR3: CASSFGTNTEAFF

D: TRBD1
size: many
J: TRBJ1-5
V: TRBV28
DNA: TGTGCCAGCAGCAGATACAGGGGAAGCAATCAGCCCCAGCATTTT
CDR3: CASSRYRGSNQPQHF

D: TRBD2
size: many
J: TRBJ2-3
V: TRBV6-1
DNA: TGTGCCAGCAGTGGCCTAGCGGGGGTTAGCACAGATACGCAGTATTTT
CDR3: CASSGLAGVSTDTQYF